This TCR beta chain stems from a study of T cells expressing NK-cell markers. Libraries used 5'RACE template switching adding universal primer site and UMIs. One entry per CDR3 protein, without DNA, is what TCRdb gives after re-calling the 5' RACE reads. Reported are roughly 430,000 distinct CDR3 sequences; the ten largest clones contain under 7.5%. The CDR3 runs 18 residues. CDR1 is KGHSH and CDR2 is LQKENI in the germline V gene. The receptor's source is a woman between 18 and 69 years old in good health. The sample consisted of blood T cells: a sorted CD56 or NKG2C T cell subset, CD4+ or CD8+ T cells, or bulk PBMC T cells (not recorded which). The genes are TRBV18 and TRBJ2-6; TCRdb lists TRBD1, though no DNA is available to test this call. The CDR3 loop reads CASSPRTGGLSGANVLTF. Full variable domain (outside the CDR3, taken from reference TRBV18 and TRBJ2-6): NAGVMQNPRHLVRRRGQEARLRCSPMKGHSHVYWYRQLPEEGLKFMVYLQKENIIDESGMPKERFSAEFPKEGPSILRIQQVVRGDSAAYFCASSPRTGGLSGANVLTFGAGSRLTVL.